Shown below are 28 T cell receptor beta chains from a single sample sequenced in a study of PD-L1 blockade in urothelial cancer. Using immunoSEQ multiplex PCR, the repertoire was profiled, and TCRdb retains in-frame clones only, with some absent. This sample has some 84,000 clones, with around 90% found just once. The sequenced sample was PBMCs, obtained around atezolizumab (anti-PD-L1) treatment. These receptors were collected from a woman in her 70s with urothelial cancer.

The J gene is TRBJ2-5, the V gene TRBV7-6; the D gene is possibly TRBD2 (6 bases). V was shortened by 6 bases and J by 1 base, with 9 bases between the two germline ends. The CDR3 is 13 amino acids. Germline V gene sequence: CDR1 SGHVS, CDR2 FNYEAQ. This chain's CDR3 is CASRGLVQETQYF. For the CDR3, the DNA is TGTGCCAGCAGGGGACTGGTCCAAGAGACCCAGTACTTC.

The chain combines TRBV9 with TRBJ2-1; tentative D call: TRBD2 (6 bases). V was cut by 1 base and J by 0 bases, with 11 bases left in between. The CDR3 extends over 16 amino acids. Germline lookup yields CDR1 SGDLS and CDR2 YYNGEE. The CDR3 sequence is CASSVSAGSSYNEQFF. The CDR3 nucleotides are TGTGCCAGCAGCGTATCGGCGGGAAGCTCCTACAATGAGCAGTTCTTC.

This rearrangement joins TRBV27 to TRBJ2-7, with TRBD1 matching 10 bases. V was clipped by 6 bases and J by 2 bases; unmatched bases: 4. There are 14 residues in the CDR3. The V gene's germline CDR1 is MNHEY and CDR2 SMNVEV (reference sequence). CDR3 in DNA: TGTGCCAGCAGCTGGGACAGGGGAGCCTACGAGCAGTACTTC. Its protein product is CASSWDRGAYEQYF.

The V and J genes are TRBV4-1 and TRBJ2-5, with a tentative D call TRBD2 (6 bases). The germline gives CDR1 MGHRA, CDR2 YSYEKL. Trimming pared 0 bases from V and 3 bases from J, leaving 14 bases between. CDR3 size: 16 residues. The CDR3 spells CASSQEERLEEETQYF. CDR3 coding DNA: TGCGCCAGCAGCCAAGAAGAGCGACTAGAGGAAGAGACCCAGTACTTC.

V and J are TRBV7-9 and TRBJ2-2; 9 positions match TRBD1. CDR3 size: 17 residues. J was trimmed by 1 base and V by 3 bases; bases with no gene match: 6. Germline lookup yields CDR1 SEHNR and CDR2 FQNEAQ (reference sequence). The CDR3 region has the DNA TGTGCCAGCAGCTTCCCCGGACAGGGGAGGAACACCGGGGAGCTGTTTTTT. Translating gives CASSFPGQGRNTGELFF.

This clone was picked up a small number of times. The CDR3: CASSPPWQGGVNQPQHF. CDR3 nucleotides: TGTGCCAGCTCACCACCGTGGCAGGGGGGCGTGAATCAGCCCCAGCATTTT. The V and J genes are TRBV18 and TRBJ1-5; 7 bases agree with TRBD1. The J segment lost 4 bases and the V segment lost 0 bases, leaving 9 bases of the junction unmatched. Germline values: CDR1 KGHSH, CDR2 LQKENI. The CDR3 has 17 amino acids.

The chain employs TRBV4-2 and TRBJ2-7; no reliable D call. Trimming pared 0 bases from V and 6 bases from J, leaving 9 bases between. CDR3 length: 13 amino acids. Germline V gene data show CDR1 as LGHNA and CDR2 as YNFKEQ. CDR3 residues: CASSQDPGREQYF. The DNA of the CDR3 is TGTGCCAGCAGCCAAGATCCCGGTCGCGAGCAGTACTTC.

V gene TRBV2 combines with J gene TRBJ1-4; D remains ambiguous. The germline V gene encodes CDR1 SNHLY and CDR2 FYNNEI. Trimming took off 9 bases at V and 7 bases at J, with 18 bases between the two ends. The CDR3 covers 14 residues. This CDR3 is CASLLRTGSEKLFF. CDR3 sequence (DNA): TGTGCCAGTCTTCTGAGGACGGGGAGTGAAAAACTGTTTTTT.

The genes are TRBV25-1 and TRBJ2-7, with 7 positions matching TRBD1. Trimming took 4 bases from V and 3 from J; bases not matched to a gene: 3. Germline V gene lookup returns CDR1 MGHDK and CDR2 SYGVNS. The CDR3 loop spans 13 amino acids. The DNA of the CDR3 is TGTGCCAGCAGTGGCCAGGGGGTCTACGAGCAGTACTTC. The encoded protein is CASSGQGVYEQYF.

This sequence joins TRBV5-8 and TRBJ2-5; tentative D call: TRBD1 (5 bases). V lost 0 bases and J lost 11, with 8 bases in between. The germline V gene encodes CDR1 SGHTS and CDR2 YDEGEE. This CDR3 comprises 11 residues. CDR3 sequence (DNA): TGTGCCAGCAGCTTGGGACAGCCTCAGTACTTC. Its translation: CASSLGQPQYF. The full variable domain, rest sourced from reference TRBV5-8 and TRBJ2-5, is EAGVTQSPTHLIKTRGQQATLRCSPISGHTSVYWYQQALGLGLQFLLWYDEGEERNRGNFPPRFSGRQFPNYSSELNVNALELEDSALYLCASSLGQPQYFGPGTRLLVL.

This clone was counted only a few times. The chain uses TRBV7-3 and TRBJ1-2; the D is unclear. V lost 5 bases and J 2 bases, leaving 12 bases between the germline ends. Germline V lookup: CDR1 SGHTA, CDR2 FQGTGA. CDR3 length: 14 amino acids. The CDR3 DNA reads TGTGCCAGCAGCCCCACCGGCGGAAACTATGGCTACACCTTC. This codes for CASSPTGGNYGYTF.

The chain couples TRBV6-6 to TRBJ1-5; TRBD1 matches at 9 bases. Germline lookup yields CDR1 MNHNY and CDR2 SVGAGI (reference sequence). V lost 4 bases and J lost 2; bases outside the gene matches: 3. CDR3 length: 15 residues. This CDR3 reads CASSWTGVGNQPQHF. CDR3 nucleotide sequence: TGTGCCAGCAGTTGGACAGGGGTGGGCAATCAGCCCCAGCATTTT.

The rearrangement uses TRBV27 and TRBJ2-7; 7 nucleotides line up with TRBD1. The CDR3 loop spans 14 amino acids. Germline V lookup: CDR1 MNHEY, CDR2 SMNVEV (reference sequence). The ends lost 5 bases at V and 7 bases at J; junction bases unmatched: 11. The chain's CDR3 is CASSVDWTGLEQYF. The DNA of the CDR3 is TGTGCCAGCAGTGTAGATTGGACAGGCCTTGAGCAGTACTTC.

A note on this clone: The same CDR3 can be traced to other DNA sequences in this sample. This chain joins TRBV5-1 and TRBJ1-2; D is possibly TRBD1 (6 bases). Germline loops: CDR1 SGHRS, CDR2 YFSETQ. Trimming pared 0 bases from V and 4 bases from J, leaving 10 bases between. CDR3 length: 14 amino acids. DNA of the CDR3: TGCGCCAGCAGCTTGGAGGGACAATTCTATGGCTACACCTTC. The encoded protein is CASSLEGQFYGYTF.

This clone was counted a single time. This chain connects TRBV11-3 to TRBJ2-1; 9 bases are shared with TRBD2. Germline trimming cut 1 base from V and 4 bases from J; bases unmatched to any gene: 5. The CDR3 is 16 amino acids. The V gene's germline CDR1 is SGHNT and CDR2 YENEEA. CDR3 in amino acids: CASSLAPSGGYNEQFF. CDR3 bases: TGTGCCAGCAGCTTAGCCCCCAGCGGGGGGTACAATGAGCAGTTCTTC.

The chain is built from TRBV11-2 and TRBJ2-6, with D tentatively TRBD1 (5 bases). Germline CDR1 and CDR2: SGHAT and FQNNGV. The V and J ends lost 2 bases and 0 bases respectively, with 17 bases between them. This CDR3 comprises 19 residues. This CDR3 is CASSLFPDSDRSGANVLTF. The CDR3 bases are TGTGCCAGCAGCTTATTCCCCGACAGTGATCGCTCTGGGGCCAACGTCCTGACTTTC.

V and J are TRBV7-9 and TRBJ1-2; 12 bases match TRBD1. The CDR3 length is 15 residues. Per germline, CDR1 SEHNR and CDR2 FQNEAQ (reference sequence). Unmatched junction bases numbered 5, after V lost 5 bases and J lost 4 bases. The CDR3 region has the DNA TGTGCCAGCAGCCCGGGACAGGGGGCGGGCTATGGCTACACCTTC. Protein product: CASSPGQGAGYGYTF. Combining the CDR3 with reference TRBV7-9 and TRBJ1-2 gives the whole variable domain DTGVSQNPRHKITKRGQNVTFRCDPISEHNRLYWYRQTLGQGPEFLTYFQNEAQLEKSRLLSDRFSAERPKGSFSTLEIQRTEQGDSAMYLCASSPGQGAGYGYTFGSGTRLTVV.

The rearrangement joins TRBV29-1 to TRBJ1-1; perhaps TRBD1 as D (5 bases). Germline CDR1 reads SQVTM; CDR2 reads ANQGSEA. The CDR3 contains 12 residues. Between the trimmed V and J ends, which lost 8 bases and 5 bases, there was a span of 15 bases. This CDR3 is CSLTGIGTEAFF. The CDR3 coding sequence is TGCAGCTTAACAGGTATTGGGACTGAAGCTTTCTTT.

A few counts support this clone. V and J are TRBV7-8 and TRBJ2-7, with 12 bases that match TRBD2. V dropped 10 bases and J dropped 4; count of bases not matched to a gene: 11. The CDR3 sequence is 15 residues long. CDR1 SGHVS and CDR2 FQNEAQ come from the germline V gene. CDR3 protein: CATVAATSGGYEQYF. In nucleotides, the CDR3 is TGTGCCACCGTGGCGGCGACTAGCGGGGGTTACGAGCAGTACTTC. The full variable domain, completed using reference TRBV7-8 and TRBJ2-7, is GAGVSQSPRYKVAKRGQDVALRCDPISGHVSLFWYQQALGQGPEFLTYFQNEAQLDKSGLPSDRFFAERPEGSVSTLKIQRTQQEDSAVYLCATVAATSGGYEQYFGPGTRLTVT.

This chain uses TRBV10-3 with TRBJ2-7, with D uncertain. Per the germline V gene, CDR1 is ENHRY and CDR2 is SYGVKD. The CDR3 runs to 13 residues. The germline V and J ends were trimmed by 4 bases and 6 bases, with 13 bases remaining between them. The CDR3 sequence is CAISGGLEFEQYF. In nucleotides, the CDR3 is TGTGCCATCAGTGGAGGATTGGAGTTCGAGCAGTACTTC.

The chain is built from TRBV9 and TRBJ2-7; possible D gene TRBD2, 6 bases. V lost 0 bases to trimming and J lost 3 bases, with 13 bases between them. Germline V gene lookup returns CDR1 SGDLS and CDR2 YYNGEE. This CDR3 is 15 amino acids long. The CDR3: CASSVGVAGNYEQYF. The CDR3 bases are TGTGCCAGCAGCGTAGGGGTGGCGGGGAACTACGAGCAGTACTTC.

The chain carries TRBV5-1 and TRBJ2-1; D is perhaps TRBD1 (5 bases). The CDR3 has 15 amino acids. Germline CDR1 is SGHRS and CDR2 is YFSETQ. Trimming shortened V by 0 bases and J by 3 bases, and 10 bases separated the two germline ends. The CDR3 sequence: CASSLDRTHYNEQFF. CDR3 sequence (DNA): TGCGCCAGCAGCTTGGACAGGACACACTACAATGAGCAGTTCTTC.

The genes are TRBV28 and TRBJ1-4; a possible D gene is TRBD1 (5 bases). The CDR3 totals 15 residues. V was clipped by 2 bases and J by 10 bases, with 17 bases between them. Germline assignment: CDR1 MDHEN and CDR2 SYDVKM. The CDR3 is CASSLPGAGGGKLFF. In DNA, the CDR3 is TGTGCCAGCAGTTTACCTGGGGCGGGAGGTGGAAAACTGTTTTTT. Combining the CDR3 with reference TRBV28 and TRBJ1-4 gives the whole variable domain DVKVTQSSRYLVKRTGEKVFLECVQDMDHENMFWYRQDPGLGLRLIYFSYDVKMKEKGDIPEGYSVSREKKERFSLILESASTNQTSMYLCASSLPGAGGGKLFFGSGTQLSVL.

The J gene is TRBJ2-7, the V gene TRBV19; 12 bases align to TRBD2. CDR1 and CDR2 (germline): LNHDA, SQIVND (reference sequence). The CDR3 extends over 17 amino acids. V shed 5 bases, J shed 4 bases, and the junction held 12 bases outside the gene matches. DNA of the CDR3: TGTGCCAGTAGTCCCTTGCCTACTAGCGGGGGGTTATACGAGCAGTACTTC. It is translated as CASSPLPTSGGLYEQYF.

This clone was detected only once. As DNA, the CDR3 is TGTGCCAGCTCACCAGGGTCAGGGGTCGTTTACGAGCAGTACTTC. Amino acid sequence: CASSPGSGVVYEQYF. The chain links TRBV18 to TRBJ2-7, with a weak D call TRBD1 (6 bases). The ends were cut back, 2 bases at V and 4 bases at J, with 15 bases in the middle. This CDR3 is 15 amino acids long. CDR1 is KGHSH, CDR2 LQKENI, per germline.

CDR3 sequence (DNA): TGCGCCAGCAGCCTGACGGAGGGCCAGTCCAATGAGCAGTTCTTC. Translation gives CASSLTEGQSNEQFF. The chain recombines TRBV5-1 with TRBJ2-1, with a weak D call TRBD2 (6 bases). The V and J ends lost 4 bases and 6 bases respectively, with 17 bases between them. The CDR3 length is 15 residues. Germline V CDR1 and CDR2: SGHRS, YFSETQ.

The chain combines TRBV5-1 with TRBJ2-2; TRBD2 agrees at 11 bases. The CDR3 has 16 amino acids. CDR1 and CDR2 (germline): SGHRS, YFSETQ. Trimming at V came to 2 bases and at J to 6 bases, leaving 6 bases not matched to a gene. The CDR3 here is CASSFGSGGAPGELFF. CDR3 nucleotides: TGCGCCAGCAGCTTCGGTAGCGGGGGGGCCCCCGGGGAGCTGTTTTTT.

The V gene is TRBV6-6, the J gene TRBJ1-4; D ambiguous. CDR3 length: 15 amino acids. V gave up 8 bases and J gave up 3 bases, with 16 bases separating them. Germline assignment: CDR1 MNHNY and CDR2 SVGAGI (reference sequence). The CDR3 nucleotides read TGTGCCAGCGCCGGGCCGGGAGGGCCTAATGAAAAACTGTTTTTT. Amino acid sequence: CASAGPGGPNEKLFF.